The clone carrying this T cell receptor (beta chain) was observed a handful of times. Its target is not known. Amplified TCR beta CDR3 regions derived from RNA transcripts. RT-PCR in the first round (using the HTBI primer set) targeted the TCR CDR3. TCRdb passed the multiplex PCR reads through MiXCR, listing each CDR3 protein once. Among 550,000 to 800,000 distinct CDR3 sequences listed, around 15% were seen once. Patients aged 18 to 65 had newly diagnosed hyperthyroidism that had lasted under 2 months. J lost 3 bases, V lost 1 base, and 4 bases had no gene match. Germline CDR1 is MNHNS and CDR2 is SASEGT. This CDR3 has 16 residues. This entry comes from a study of T cells in Graves' hyperthyroidism and ophthalmopathy. Overall study findings and caveats: By a 13 V-J model, ophthalmopathy was set apart from stable hyperthyroidism.

The chain combines TRBV6-1 with TRBJ1-1; 11 nucleotides match TRBD1. The sequenced material came from blood. This TCR came from a man aged 45-60 years with Graves' hyperthyroidism. This CDR3 reads CASSEDGTGGDTEAFF. The CDR3 nucleotides read TGTGCCAGCAGTGAAGATGGGACAGGGGGGGACACTGAAGCTTTCTTT.